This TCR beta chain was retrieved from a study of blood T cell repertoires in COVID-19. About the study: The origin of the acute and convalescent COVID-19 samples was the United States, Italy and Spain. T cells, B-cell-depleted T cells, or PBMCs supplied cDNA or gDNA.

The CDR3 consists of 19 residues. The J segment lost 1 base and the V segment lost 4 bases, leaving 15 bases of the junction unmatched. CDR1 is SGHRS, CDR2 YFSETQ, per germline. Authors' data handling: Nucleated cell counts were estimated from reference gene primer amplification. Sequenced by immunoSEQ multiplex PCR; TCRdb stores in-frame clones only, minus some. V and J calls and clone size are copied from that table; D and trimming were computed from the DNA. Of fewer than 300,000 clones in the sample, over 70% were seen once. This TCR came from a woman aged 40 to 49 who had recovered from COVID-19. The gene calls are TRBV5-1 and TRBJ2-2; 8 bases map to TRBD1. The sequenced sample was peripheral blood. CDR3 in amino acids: CASSPRRTGFVENTGELFF. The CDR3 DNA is TGCGCCAGCAGCCCACGGCGGACAGGGTTCGTGGAGAACACCGGGGAGCTGTTTTTT. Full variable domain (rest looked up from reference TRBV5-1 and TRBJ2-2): KAGVTQTPRYLIKTRGQQVTLSCSPISGHRSVSWYQQTPGQGLQFLFEYFSETQRNKGNFPGRFSGRQFSNSRSEMNVSTLELGDSALYLCASSPRRTGFVENTGELFFGEGSRLTVL.